A selection of T cell receptor beta chains follows, all from one sample in a study of CD4+ T cells in melanoma. Here immunoSEQ multiplex PCR was the method, and the copy in TCRdb shows in-frame clones only, minus some. The profile covers tens of thousands of clones, with about 72% appearing a single time and around 4.8% taken by the ten largest. The sample was tumor tissue. The receptors shown here come from a human donor with melanoma. Each CDR3 is given with its conserved first and last residue. D genes are given only for firm matches. Clone size, where shown, is once, few, many, or a class for clones that have expanded.

j_call	clone_size	d_call	v_call	cdr3_nt	cdr3_aa
TRBJ1-1	.	.	TRBV5-1	TGCGCCAGCCGCCCTGAGGCAATGAGTAGGACTGAAGCTTTCTTT	CASRPEAMSRTEAFF
TRBJ2-7	many	.	TRBV7-9	TGTGCCAGCAGCTTGGAAAATGCCGCCTACGAGCAGTACTTC	CASSLENAAYEQYF
TRBJ2-3	.	.	TRBV13	TGTGCCAGCAGGATAGGGTTCACAGATACGCAGTATTTT	CASRIGFTDTQYF
TRBJ2-7	.	.	TRBV9	TGTGCCAGCAGCTTATCCTACGAGCAGTACTTC	CASSLSYEQYF
TRBJ2-5	.	.	TRBV4-3	TGCGCCAGCAGCCAAGAGGCGGGCGCCCAGACCCAGTACTTC	CASSQEAGAQTQYF
TRBJ2-7	.	.	TRBV7-6	TGTGCCAGCAGCTTAGGAGGGTCGGACTACGAGCAGTACTTC	CASSLGGSDYEQYF
TRBJ2-7	.	TRBD1	TRBV4-2	TGTGCCAGCAGCCAAGATTCCTACGGACAGGGGACCGTTCCCTACGAGCAGTACTTC	CASSQDSYGQGTVPYEQYF
TRBJ2-7	.	TRBD1	TRBV30	TGTGCCTGGAGTGTACAGGACAGGGACTACGAGCAGTACTTC	CAWSVQDRDYEQYF
TRBJ1-1	.	.	TRBV28	TGTGCCAGCAGTTTCGGGCGGTTGAACACTGAAGCTTTCTTT	CASSFGRLNTEAFF
TRBJ2-2	.	.	TRBV5-1	TGCGCCAGCAGCTTGCGAGGGGCTCCGGGGACCGGGGAGCTGTTTTTT	CASSLRGAPGTGELFF
TRBJ2-1	.	TRBD1	TRBV27	TGTGCCAGCAGTATGGGACAGAACAATGAGCAGTTCTTC	CASSMGQNNEQFF
TRBJ1-1	.	.	TRBV5-1	TGCGCCAGCAGTTCGACGGTGAACACTGAAGCTTTCTTT	CASSSTVNTEAFF
TRBJ1-1	.	.	TRBV30	TGTGCCTGGAGTTTATGGGGCCGGAACACTGAAGCTTTCTTT	CAWSLWGRNTEAFF
TRBJ2-3	few	.	TRBV4-2	TGTGCCAGCAGCGTAACTAGTTGGGATGGTACGCAGTATTTT	CASSVTSWDGTQYF
TRBJ2-4	.	.	TRBV6-5	TGTGCCAGCAGTGTCCAGGGGTCGGCCAAAAACATTCAGTACTTC	CASSVQGSAKNIQYF
TRBJ2-7	.	.	TRBV6-5	TGTGCCAGCAGTCGTGACTCCTTTTCCTACGAGCAGTACTTC	CASSRDSFSYEQYF
TRBJ2-2	.	.	TRBV6-5	TGTGCCAGCAGTCTTAACAGGAACACCGGGGAGCTGTTTTTT	CASSLNRNTGELFF
TRBJ2-7	.	TRBD1	TRBV19	TGTGCCAGTAGTATAGTGACGGCAGGGGGCTACGAGCAGTACTTC	CASSIVTAGGYEQYF
TRBJ1-4	.	.	TRBV7-3	TGTGCCAGCAGCTCCGGCCCCGGAGAAAAACTGTTTTTT	CASSSGPGEKLFF
TRBJ2-3	once	.	TRBV4-3	TGCGCCAGCAGCTACCTTTGGGGCATGCATCAATCCACAGATACGCAGTATTTT	CASSYLWGMHQSTDTQYF
TRBJ1-1	.	.	TRBV7-2	TGTGCCAGCAGCTTGGCCGGGGGGCTAGGTGAAGCTTTCTTT	CASSLAGGLGEAFF
TRBJ1-5	medium-sized	.	TRBV15	TGTGCCACCAGCACTAGGACGGAAAGCAATCAGCCCCAGCATTTT	CATSTRTESNQPQHF
TRBJ1-1	.	.	TRBV6-5	TGTGCCAGCAGTTACGCGGACAGCTCCCACACTGAAGCTTTCTTT	CASSYADSSHTEAFF
TRBJ1-2	few	.	TRBV7-9	TGTGCCAGCAGTCCTCTCGCCTTTTTTGGCTACACCTTC	CASSPLAFFGYTF
TRBJ1-6	.	TRBD1	TRBV7-6	TGTGCCAGCAGCCCGCAAGGGGGCGGTTCACCCCTCCACTTT	CASSPQGGGSPLHF
TRBJ1-5	.	.	TRBV6-5	TGTGCCAGCAGACCCGGACAAAATAGCAATCAGCCCCAGCATTTT	CASRPGQNSNQPQHF
TRBJ2-6	once	.	TRBV6-5	TGTGCCAGCAGTTACCGGGGGGCTGCTGGGGCCAACGTCCTGACTTTC	CASSYRGAAGANVLTF
TRBJ2-1	.	.	TRBV28	TGTGCCAGCAGTTCTACGAGTAATGAGCAGTTCTTC	CASSSTSNEQFF
TRBJ2-3	.	.	TRBV5-1	TGCGCCAGCAGCGGGGTCGGAGGGGAAGATACGCAGTATTTT	CASSGVGGEDTQYF
TRBJ1-5	.	.	TRBV19	TGTGCCAGTAGTATGGATGGGCACAATCAGCCCCAGCATTTT	CASSMDGHNQPQHF
TRBJ2-7	many	.	TRBV10-3	TGTGCCATCAGTGAGATTCCGGGAGTCGAGTTTCCGTACTTC	CAISEIPGVEFPYF
TRBJ2-7	many	TRBD1	TRBV27	TGTGCCAGCAGATGGGACAGGGATTCCTACGAGCAGTACTTC	CASRWDRDSYEQYF
TRBJ2-5	.	TRBD1	TRBV23-1	TGCGCCAGCAGTCAATCCGGACAGGGCTTAGAGACCCAGTACTTC	CASSQSGQGLETQYF
TRBJ2-2	once	.	TRBV7-2	TGTGCCAGCAGCTTAGAGTGGGGGGAGCTGTTTTTT	CASSLEWGELFF
TRBJ2-7	few	.	TRBV29-1	TGCAGCGTTGAAGATCCACTCTACGAGCAGTACTTC	CSVEDPLYEQYF
TRBJ1-5	.	TRBD1	TRBV7-6	TGTGCCAGCAATCTAACTGGACAGGGATGGGGGAGCAATCAGCCCCAGCATTTT	CASNLTGQGWGSNQPQHF
TRBJ2-7	once	.	TRBV10-3	TGTGCCATCAGTCCAGGGATCGACGAGCAGTACTTC	CAISPGIDEQYF